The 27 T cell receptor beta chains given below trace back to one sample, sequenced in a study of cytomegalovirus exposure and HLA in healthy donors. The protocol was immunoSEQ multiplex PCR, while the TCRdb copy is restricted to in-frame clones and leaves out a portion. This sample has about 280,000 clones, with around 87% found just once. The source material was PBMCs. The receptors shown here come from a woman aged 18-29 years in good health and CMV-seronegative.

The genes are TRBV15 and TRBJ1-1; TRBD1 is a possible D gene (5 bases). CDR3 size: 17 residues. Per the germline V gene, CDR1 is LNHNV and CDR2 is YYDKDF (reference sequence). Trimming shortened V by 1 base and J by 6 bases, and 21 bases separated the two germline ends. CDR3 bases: TGTGCCACCAGCAGAGGATGGTCAGGGTATTGGAAGGCTGAAGCTTTCTTT. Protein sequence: CATSRGWSGYWKAEAFF.

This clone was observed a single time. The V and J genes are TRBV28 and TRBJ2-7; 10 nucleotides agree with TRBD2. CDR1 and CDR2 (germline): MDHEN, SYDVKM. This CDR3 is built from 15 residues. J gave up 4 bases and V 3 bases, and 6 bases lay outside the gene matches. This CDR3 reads CASSFPHSGGYEQYF. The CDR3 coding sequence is TGTGCCAGCAGTTTCCCACATAGCGGGGGGTACGAGCAGTACTTC.

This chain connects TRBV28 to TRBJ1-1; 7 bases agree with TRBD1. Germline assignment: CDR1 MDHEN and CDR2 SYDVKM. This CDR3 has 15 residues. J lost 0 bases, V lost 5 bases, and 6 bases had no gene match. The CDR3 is CASSTGTAMNTEAFF. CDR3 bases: TGTGCCAGCAGTACCGGGACAGCCATGAACACTGAAGCTTTCTTT.

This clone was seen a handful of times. The CDR3 sequence: CASSEYRNTEAFF. CDR3 DNA: TGTGCCAGCAGCGAATATAGGAACACTGAAGCTTTCTTT. The chain joins TRBV9 to TRBJ1-1; D is uncertain. Germline V gene lookup returns CDR1 SGDLS and CDR2 YYNGEE. The CDR3 contains 13 residues. V was pared by 3 bases and J by 1 base, with 7 bases between.

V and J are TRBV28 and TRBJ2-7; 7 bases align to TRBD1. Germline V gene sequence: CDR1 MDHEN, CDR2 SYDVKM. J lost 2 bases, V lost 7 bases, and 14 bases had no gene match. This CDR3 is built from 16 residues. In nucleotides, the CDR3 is TGTGCCAGCACCCTCCGTTCACAGGGGAAGACCTACGAGCAGTACTTC. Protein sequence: CASTLRSQGKTYEQYF.

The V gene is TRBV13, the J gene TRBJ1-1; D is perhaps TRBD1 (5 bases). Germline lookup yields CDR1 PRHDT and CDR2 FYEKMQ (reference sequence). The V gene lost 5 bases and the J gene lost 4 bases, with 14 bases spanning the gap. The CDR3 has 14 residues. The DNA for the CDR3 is TGTGCCAGCAGCCCACCCGGGGGTAGCACTGAAGCTTTCTTT. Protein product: CASSPPGGSTEAFF. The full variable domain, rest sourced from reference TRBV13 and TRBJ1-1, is AAGVIQSPRHLIKEKRETATLKCYPIPRHDTVYWYQQGPGQDPQFLISFYEKMQSDKGSIPDRFSAQQFSDYHSELNMSSLELGDSALYFCASSPPGGSTEAFFGQGTRLTVV.

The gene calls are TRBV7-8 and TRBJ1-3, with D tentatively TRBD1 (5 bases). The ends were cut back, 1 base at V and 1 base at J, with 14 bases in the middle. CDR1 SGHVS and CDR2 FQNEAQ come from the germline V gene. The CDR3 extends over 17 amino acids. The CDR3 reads CASSLGVGGTSGNTIYF. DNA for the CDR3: TGTGCCAGCAGCTTAGGGGTGGGGGGGACTTCTGGAAACACCATATATTTT.

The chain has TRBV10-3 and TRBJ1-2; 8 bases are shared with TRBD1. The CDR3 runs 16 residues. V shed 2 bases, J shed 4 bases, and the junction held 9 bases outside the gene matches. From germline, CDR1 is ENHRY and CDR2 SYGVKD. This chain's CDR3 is CAISEAGQATPYGYTF. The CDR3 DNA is TGTGCCATCAGTGAGGCGGGACAGGCAACCCCCTATGGCTACACCTTC.

CDR3 coding DNA: TGTGCCAGCAGTTTTCAGCCCCGTACCTTCAACAGGGACCAGTACTTC. Translation: CASSFQPRTFNRDQYF. The genes are TRBV28 and TRBJ2-5; D possibly corresponds to TRBD1 (6 bases). V was clipped by 3 bases and J by 10 bases, with 24 bases between them. The CDR3 is 16 amino acids. CDR1 and CDR2 (germline): MDHEN, SYDVKM.

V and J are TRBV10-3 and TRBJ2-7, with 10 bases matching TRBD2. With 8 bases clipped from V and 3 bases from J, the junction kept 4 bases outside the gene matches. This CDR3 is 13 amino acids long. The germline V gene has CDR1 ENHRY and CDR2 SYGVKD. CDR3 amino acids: CAIASGSSYEQYF. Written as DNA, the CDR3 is TGTGCCATCGCTAGCGGGAGTAGCTACGAGCAGTACTTC.

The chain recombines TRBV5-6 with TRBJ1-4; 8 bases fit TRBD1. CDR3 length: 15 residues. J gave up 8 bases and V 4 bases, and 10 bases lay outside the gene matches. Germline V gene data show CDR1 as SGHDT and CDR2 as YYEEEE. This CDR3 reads CASSVTGGLEEKLFF. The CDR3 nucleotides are TGTGCCAGCAGCGTCACAGGGGGATTGGAGGAAAAACTGTTTTTT. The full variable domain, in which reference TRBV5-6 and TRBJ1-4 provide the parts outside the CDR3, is DAGVTQSPTHLIKTRGQQVTLRCSPKSGHDTVSWYQQALGQGPQFIFQYYEEEERQRGNFPDRFSGHQFPNYSSELNVNALLLGDSALYLCASSVTGGLEEKLFFGSGTQLSVL.

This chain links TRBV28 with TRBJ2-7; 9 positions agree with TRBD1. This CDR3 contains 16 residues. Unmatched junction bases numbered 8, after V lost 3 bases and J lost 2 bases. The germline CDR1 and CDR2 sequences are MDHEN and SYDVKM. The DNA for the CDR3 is TGTGCCAGCAGTTTCCCACCGGGACAGGGACCCTACGAGCAGTACTTC. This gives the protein CASSFPPGQGPYEQYF. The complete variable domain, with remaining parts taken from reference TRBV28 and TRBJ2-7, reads DVKVTQSSRYLVKRTGEKVFLECVQDMDHENMFWYRQDPGLGLRLIYFSYDVKMKEKGDIPEGYSVSREKKERFSLILESASTNQTSMYLCASSFPPGQGPYEQYFGPGTRLTVT.

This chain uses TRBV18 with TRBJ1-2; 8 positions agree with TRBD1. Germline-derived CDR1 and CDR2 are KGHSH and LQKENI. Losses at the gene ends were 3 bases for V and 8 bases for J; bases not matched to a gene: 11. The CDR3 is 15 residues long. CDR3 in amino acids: CASSPQQAGGHGYTF. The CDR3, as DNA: TGTGCCAGCTCACCGCAGCAGGCAGGGGGCCACGGCTACACCTTC. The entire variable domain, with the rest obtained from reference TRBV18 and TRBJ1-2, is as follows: NAGVMQNPRHLVRRRGQEARLRCSPMKGHSHVYWYRQLPEEGLKFMVYLQKENIIDESGMPKERFSAEFPKEGPSILRIQQVVRGDSAAYFCASSPQQAGGHGYTFGSGTRLTVV.

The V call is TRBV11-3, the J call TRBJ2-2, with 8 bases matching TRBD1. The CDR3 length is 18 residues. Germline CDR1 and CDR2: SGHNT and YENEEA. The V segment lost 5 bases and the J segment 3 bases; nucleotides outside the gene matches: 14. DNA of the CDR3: TGTGCCAGCAGCCGAATGACAGGACAGGGCCTTGACACCGGGGAGCTGTTTTTT. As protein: CASSRMTGQGLDTGELFF.

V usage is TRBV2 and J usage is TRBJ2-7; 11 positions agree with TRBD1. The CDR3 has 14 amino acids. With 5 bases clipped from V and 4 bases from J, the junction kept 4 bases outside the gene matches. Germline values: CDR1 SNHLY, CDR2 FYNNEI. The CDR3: CASSTGQGAYEQYF. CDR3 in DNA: TGTGCCAGCAGTACCGGACAGGGGGCTTACGAGCAGTACTTC. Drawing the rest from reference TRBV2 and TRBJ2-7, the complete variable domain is EPEVTQTPSHQVTQMGQEVILRCVPISNHLYFYWYRQILGQKVEFLVSFYNNEISEKSEIFDDQFSVERPDGSNFTLKIRSTKLEDSAMYFCASSTGQGAYEQYFGPGTRLTVT.

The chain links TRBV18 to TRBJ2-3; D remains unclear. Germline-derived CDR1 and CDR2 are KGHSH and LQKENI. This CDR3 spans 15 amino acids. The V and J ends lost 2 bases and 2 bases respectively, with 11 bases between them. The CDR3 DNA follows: TGTGCCAGCTCACCATCGTTCGGGTTCACAGATACGCAGTATTTT. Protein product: CASSPSFGFTDTQYF. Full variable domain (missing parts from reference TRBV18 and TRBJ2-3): NAGVMQNPRHLVRRRGQEARLRCSPMKGHSHVYWYRQLPEEGLKFMVYLQKENIIDESGMPKERFSAEFPKEGPSILRIQQVVRGDSAAYFCASSPSFGFTDTQYFGPGTRLTVL.

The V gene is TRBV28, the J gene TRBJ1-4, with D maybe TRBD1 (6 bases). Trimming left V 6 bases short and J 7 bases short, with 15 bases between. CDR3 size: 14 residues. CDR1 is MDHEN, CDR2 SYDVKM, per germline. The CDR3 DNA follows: TGTGCCAGCAGGGTTGGGGGGGCGTTTGAAAAACTGTTTTTT. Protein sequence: CASRVGGAFEKLFF.

Here the CDR3 DNA reads TGTGCCAGCAGCATACTACAAGGGGGTCTATTTAGTACTGAAGCTTTCTTT. The encoded protein is CASSILQGGLFSTEAFF. The chain couples TRBV7-2 to TRBJ1-1; D might be TRBD1 (6 bases). CDR3 length: 17 residues. The V gene's germline CDR1 is SGHTA and CDR2 FQGNSA. Trimming cost V 5 bases and J 5 bases, with 24 bases left between them.

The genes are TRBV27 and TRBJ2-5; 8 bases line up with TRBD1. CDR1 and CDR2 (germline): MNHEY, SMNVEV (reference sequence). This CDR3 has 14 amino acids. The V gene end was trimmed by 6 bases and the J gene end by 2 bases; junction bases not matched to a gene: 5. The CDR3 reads CASRGQVSQETQYF. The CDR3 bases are TGTGCCAGCAGGGGACAGGTTTCTCAAGAGACCCAGTACTTC.

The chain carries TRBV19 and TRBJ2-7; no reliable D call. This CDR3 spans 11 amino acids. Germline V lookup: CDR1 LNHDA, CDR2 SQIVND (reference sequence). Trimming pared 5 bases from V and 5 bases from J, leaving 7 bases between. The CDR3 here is CASSALNEQYF. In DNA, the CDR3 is TGTGCCAGTAGTGCCCTAAACGAGCAGTACTTC. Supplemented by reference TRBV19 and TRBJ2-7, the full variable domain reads DGGITQSPKYLFRKEGQNVTLSCEQNLNHDAMYWYRQDPGQGLRLIYYSQIVNDFQKGDIAEGYSVSREKKESFPLTVTSAQKNPTAFYLCASSALNEQYFGPGTRLTVT.

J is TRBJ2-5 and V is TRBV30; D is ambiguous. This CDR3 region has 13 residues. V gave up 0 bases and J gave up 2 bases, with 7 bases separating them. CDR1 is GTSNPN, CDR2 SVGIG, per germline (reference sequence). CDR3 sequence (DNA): TGTGCCTGGAGTGTTAGAGTACAAGAGACCCAGTACTTC. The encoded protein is CAWSVRVQETQYF.

CDR3: CATSRGTGAYEQYF. As DNA, the CDR3 is TGTGCCACCAGCAGAGGAACGGGTGCCTACGAGCAGTACTTC. The chain joins TRBV15 to TRBJ2-7; D unclear. V was cut by 1 base and J by 2 bases, with 9 bases left in between. The CDR3 contains 14 residues. From germline, CDR1 is LNHNV and CDR2 YYDKDF (reference sequence). Supplemented by reference TRBV15 and TRBJ2-7, the full variable domain reads DAMVIQNPRYQVTQFGKPVTLSCSQTLNHNVMYWYQQKSSQAPKLLFHYYDKDFNNEADTPDNFQSRRPNTSFCFLDIRSPGLGDTAMYLCATSRGTGAYEQYFGPGTRLTVT.

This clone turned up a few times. CDR3 protein: CASPQGVGSPLHF. CDR3 DNA sequence: TGTGCCAGCCCACAGGGAGTGGGTTCACCCCTCCACTTT. The chain carries TRBV2 and TRBJ1-6, with D possibly TRBD1 on 6 matching bases. With 8 bases removed from V and 9 bases from J, the gap between germline ends came to 14 bases. The CDR3 runs 13 residues. Germline loops: CDR1 SNHLY, CDR2 FYNNEI.

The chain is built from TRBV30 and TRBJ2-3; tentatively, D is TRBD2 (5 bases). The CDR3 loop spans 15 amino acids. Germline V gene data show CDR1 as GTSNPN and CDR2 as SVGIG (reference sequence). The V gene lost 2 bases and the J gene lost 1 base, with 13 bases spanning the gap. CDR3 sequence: CAWSPGGPRTDTQYF. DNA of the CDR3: TGTGCCTGGAGTCCTGGAGGACCTCGCACAGATACGCAGTATTTT. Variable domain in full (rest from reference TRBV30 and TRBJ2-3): SQTIHQWPATLVQPVGSPLSLECTVEGTSNPNLYWYRQAAGRGLQLLFYSVGIGQISSEVPQNLSASRPQDRQFILSSKKLLLSDSGFYLCAWSPGGPRTDTQYFGPGTRLTVL.

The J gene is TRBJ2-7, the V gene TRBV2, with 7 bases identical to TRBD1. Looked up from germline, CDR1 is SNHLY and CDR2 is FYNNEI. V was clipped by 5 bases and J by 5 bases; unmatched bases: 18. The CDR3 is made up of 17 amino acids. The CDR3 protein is CASSNIRQGILGNEQYF. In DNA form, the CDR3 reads TGTGCCAGCAGTAACATTCGACAGGGAATATTAGGGAACGAGCAGTACTTC.

Here the CDR3 reads CASRTGPPYYEQYF. Written as DNA, the CDR3 is TGTGCCAGCAGGACAGGGCCACCATACTACGAGCAGTACTTC. The chain uses TRBV28 and TRBJ2-7; 7 nucleotides agree with TRBD1. CDR1 and CDR2 from the germline V gene are MDHEN and SYDVKM. V dropped 6 bases and J dropped 3; count of bases not matched to a gene: 8. The CDR3 has 14 amino acids. Combining the CDR3 with reference TRBV28 and TRBJ2-7 gives the whole variable domain DVKVTQSSRYLVKRTGEKVFLECVQDMDHENMFWYRQDPGLGLRLIYFSYDVKMKEKGDIPEGYSVSREKKERFSLILESASTNQTSMYLCASRTGPPYYEQYFGPGTRLTVT.

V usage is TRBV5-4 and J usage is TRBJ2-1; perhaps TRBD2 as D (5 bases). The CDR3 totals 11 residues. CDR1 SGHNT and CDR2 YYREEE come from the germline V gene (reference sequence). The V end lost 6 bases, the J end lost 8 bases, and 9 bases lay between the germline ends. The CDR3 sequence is CASTGWDEQFF. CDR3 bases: TGTGCCAGCACGGGGTGGGATGAGCAGTTCTTC.